This is a list of T cell receptor beta chains from one sample in a study of shared clonotypes between healthy human individuals. Some clones are missing from TCRdb's copy, which holds only in-frame ones; the method was immunoSEQ multiplex PCR. The sample includes approximately 600,000 clones, 95% seen only once; the top ten take approximately 0.11%. The sample comprised naive CD8+ T cells sorted from blood. These receptors were collected from a woman aged 25 to 45 in good health. Both conserved end residues are part of each CDR3. Each record gives: clone size, D gene, J gene, V gene, CDR3 protein, CDR3 DNA. D genes are given only for firm matches. Rows may omit the clone size; those that give it use once, few, many or a size class.

size: .; D: TRBD2; J: TRBJ2-7; V: TRBV4-2; CDR3: CASSLGAAGRSPRVGEQYF; DNA: TGTGCCAGCAGCTTGGGAGCAGCGGGAAGGTCCCCGAGGGTGGGCGAGCAGTACTTC
size: .; D: TRBD2; J: TRBJ2-7; V: TRBV27; CDR3: CASSPGTSGSNEQYF; DNA: TGTGCCAGCAGCCCCGGGACTAGCGGGAGTAACGAGCAGTACTTC
size: .; D: TRBD1; J: TRBJ1-1; V: TRBV6-5; CDR3: CASSYSMEGATEAFF; DNA: TGTGCCAGCAGTTACTCGATGGAGGGGGCAACTGAAGCTTTCTTT
size: .; D: .; J: TRBJ1-2; V: TRBV7-8; CDR3: CASSSMLIGVPLSRNYGYTF; DNA: TGTGCCAGCAGCTCGATGCTAATAGGGGTGCCGCTTTCCCGTAACTATGGCTACACCTTC
size: .; D: TRBD1; J: TRBJ1-1; V: TRBV2; CDR3: CASSADRAEAFF; DNA: TGTGCCAGCAGTGCCGACAGGGCTGAAGCTTTCTTT
size: .; D: TRBD1; J: TRBJ2-7; V: TRBV7-8; CDR3: CASSLRQGLGEQYF; DNA: TGTGCCAGCAGCCTTAGACAGGGGCTAGGCGAGCAGTACTTC
size: .; D: TRBD1; J: TRBJ2-1; V: TRBV27; CDR3: CASSLSQGAMTGQFF; DNA: TGTGCCAGCAGTTTGTCGCAGGGGGCGATGACTGGGCAGTTCTTC
size: .; D: .; J: TRBJ2-3; V: TRBV6-6; CDR3: CASSYVDTQYF; DNA: TGTGCCAGCAGTTACGTAGATACGCAGTATTTT
size: .; D: TRBD1; J: TRBJ1-5; V: TRBV2; CDR3: CASSPNRGLGNQPQHF; DNA: TGTGCCAGCAGTCCAAATAGGGGGCTGGGCAATCAGCCCCAGCATTTT
size: .; D: .; J: TRBJ2-1; V: TRBV6-1; CDR3: CASSETIVPKNNEQFF; DNA: TGTGCCAGCAGTGAAACAATCGTACCGAAAAACAATGAGCAGTTCTTC
size: .; D: .; J: TRBJ2-7; V: TRBV6-1; CDR3: CASSRWGAHEQYF; DNA: TGTGCCAGCAGCCGGTGGGGGGCCCACGAGCAGTACTTC
size: .; D: TRBD1; J: TRBJ2-3; V: TRBV5-6; CDR3: CASSYPRTGPGTDTQYF; DNA: TGTGCCAGCAGCTACCCACGGACAGGACCCGGCACAGATACGCAGTATTTT
size: .; D: TRBD2; J: TRBJ2-1; V: TRBV11-2; CDR3: CASSGNYNEQFF; DNA: TGTGCCAGTAGCGGGAACTACAATGAGCAGTTCTTC
size: .; D: TRBD2; J: TRBJ2-7; V: TRBV5-4; CDR3: CASSWSSSGTNEQYF; DNA: TGTGCCAGCAGCTGGTCGTCTAGCGGGACCAACGAGCAGTACTTC
size: .; D: .; J: TRBJ2-7; V: TRBV7-2; CDR3: CASSLAAGFAYYEQYF; DNA: TGTGCCAGCAGCTTAGCGGCAGGGTTTGCTTACTACGAGCAGTACTTC
size: .; D: .; J: TRBJ2-2; V: TRBV15; CDR3: CATSSRGGHNTGELFF; DNA: TGTGCCACCAGCAGCAGGGGGGGACACAACACCGGGGAGCTGTTTTTT
size: .; D: .; J: TRBJ2-7; V: TRBV6-5; CDR3: CASRPTGESSYEQYF; DNA: TGTGCCAGCAGACCCACGGGCGAGAGCTCCTACGAGCAGTACTTC
size: once; D: .; J: TRBJ2-7; V: TRBV9; CDR3: CASSVGAGPSVYEQYF; DNA: TGTGCCAGCAGCGTAGGGGCCGGGCCGTCAGTCTACGAGCAGTACTTC
size: .; D: TRBD1; J: TRBJ1-1; V: TRBV25-1; CDR3: CASSARDRVNTEAFF; DNA: TGTGCCAGCAGTGCCCGGGACAGGGTGAACACTGAAGCTTTCTTT
size: .; D: .; J: TRBJ2-1; V: TRBV7-8; CDR3: CASSHVASAAKRNEQFF; DNA: TGTGCCAGCAGCCACGTAGCGAGCGCCGCTAAAAGGAATGAGCAGTTCTTC
size: .; D: TRBD2; J: TRBJ2-4; V: TRBV5-6; CDR3: CASSNYGGKNIQYF; DNA: TGTGCCAGCAGCAACTACGGGGGGAAAAACATTCAGTACTTC
size: .; D: TRBD1; J: TRBJ1-3; V: TRBV25-1; CDR3: CASSLRGQGNTIYF; DNA: TGTGCCAGCAGCCTCAGGGGGCAAGGAAACACCATATATTTT
size: .; D: TRBD2; J: TRBJ2-1; V: TRBV19; CDR3: CASSIQRDSYNEQFF; DNA: TGTGCCAGTAGTATCCAGCGGGACTCCTACAATGAGCAGTTCTTC
size: .; D: .; J: TRBJ2-7; V: TRBV27; CDR3: CASKTRDSYEQYF; DNA: TGTGCCAGCAAGACTAGAGATTCGTACGAGCAGTACTTC
size: once; D: TRBD1; J: TRBJ2-7; V: TRBV27; CDR3: CASSSIGTGRYEQYF; DNA: TGTGCCAGCAGTTCGATCGGGACAGGGAGGTACGAGCAGTACTTC
size: .; D: TRBD1; J: TRBJ2-7; V: TRBV28; CDR3: CASSREPGQIYEQYF; DNA: TGTGCCAGCAGTCGCGAACCGGGACAGATTTACGAGCAGTACTTC
size: .; D: .; J: TRBJ1-2; V: TRBV2; CDR3: CASSEALLRARVYGYTF; DNA: TGTGCCAGCAGTGAAGCGCTTCTAAGGGCCCGCGTCTATGGCTACACCTTC
size: .; D: TRBD1; J: TRBJ1-1; V: TRBV5-1; CDR3: CASSLGTGQTEAFF; DNA: TGCGCCAGCAGCCTTGGGACAGGGCAAACTGAAGCTTTCTTT
size: .; D: .; J: TRBJ1-1; V: TRBV5-6; CDR3: CASSPTGKLRTEAFF; DNA: TGTGCCAGCAGCCCGACAGGAAAACTTAGGACTGAAGCTTTCTTT
size: .; D: TRBD2; J: TRBJ2-7; V: TRBV9; CDR3: CASSVAPSGETYEQYF; DNA: TGTGCCAGCAGCGTAGCCCCTAGCGGGGAGACCTACGAGCAGTACTTC
size: .; D: .; J: TRBJ2-7; V: TRBV27; CDR3: CASSLRGGDGAYEQYF; DNA: TGTGCCAGCAGTTTAAGGGGGGGGGACGGAGCCTACGAGCAGTACTTC
size: .; D: .; J: TRBJ1-3; V: TRBV7-6; CDR3: CASSLGRSSGNTIYF; DNA: TGTGCCAGCAGCTTGGGCAGAAGCTCTGGAAACACCATATATTTT
size: once; D: .; J: TRBJ2-1; V: TRBV28; CDR3: CASSLLTRGNEQFF; DNA: TGTGCCAGCAGTTTATTGACGAGGGGAAATGAGCAGTTCTTC
size: .; D: .; J: TRBJ2-7; V: TRBV4-1; CDR3: CASSLDITYEQYF; DNA: TGCGCCAGCAGCTTAGACATCACCTACGAGCAGTACTTC
size: .; D: .; J: TRBJ2-1; V: TRBV5-1; CDR3: CASSLSPDRLRNEQFF; DNA: TGCGCCAGCAGCTTGTCCCCCGACAGGTTACGGAATGAGCAGTTCTTC
size: .; D: TRBD2; J: TRBJ2-4; V: TRBV15; CDR3: CATSRDKGSGEWAKNIQYF; DNA: TGTGCCACCAGCAGAGACAAGGGGAGCGGGGAGTGGGCCAAAAACATTCAGTACTTC
size: .; D: .; J: TRBJ1-2; V: TRBV7-9; CDR3: CASSLADTILYGYTF; DNA: TGTGCCAGCAGCTTAGCGGACACTATCCTCTATGGCTACACCTTC
size: .; D: .; J: TRBJ2-7; V: TRBV7-9; CDR3: CASSFSGYEQYF; DNA: TGTGCCAGCAGCTTTTCTGGATACGAGCAGTACTTC
size: .; D: .; J: TRBJ2-7; V: TRBV7-9; CDR3: CASSPSYEQYF; DNA: TGTGCCAGCAGCCCTTCCTACGAGCAGTACTTC